This T cell receptor beta chain stems from a study of blood T cells in healthy people across ages. Per-sample yields of isolated PBMCs were at least 7 million. This clonotype showed up just a few times. The CDR3 has 16 amino acids. With V trimmed by 4 bases and J by 7 bases, 7 bases remained unmatched. Germline V gene data show CDR1 as MNHNS and CDR2 as SASEGT. Using a J-beta primer mix together with a sample-barcoded 5' primer, a second PCR was run for roughly 7 to 12 cycles. TCRdb re-derived calls from the 5' RACE reads in MiXCR, one entry per CDR3 protein. The table records over 600,000 distinct CDR3 sequences, over 20% of them present only once.

Sequenced input: blood. V and J are TRBV6-1 and TRBJ2-1; 13 bases align to TRBD2. This TCR came from a man aged 65 to 79 in good health. CDR3 coding DNA: TGTGCCAGCAGTGCCCCTACTAGCGGGAGGGTTAATGAGCAGTTCTTC. Translation gives CASSAPTSGRVNEQFF.